This section outlines one TCR beta chain sequence together with its context. The data derive from a study of graft-versus-host responses after intestinal transplantation. Assay used: immunoSEQ multiplex PCR; TCRdb lists only in-frame clones, some missing. The repertoire has tens of thousands of clones, roughly 95% of them found once; the top ten carry about 0.52%. The CDR3 totals 14 residues. Unmatched junction bases numbered 6, after V lost 2 bases and J lost 8 bases. Germline V gene sequence: CDR1 SGHDT, CDR2 YYEEEE. This material consisted of PBMCs, taken 156 days after intestinal transplant. This chain connects TRBV5-6 to TRBJ1-4; 7 positions match TRBD1. The clonotype originates from a human patient who received an intestinal transplant, so some T cells may come from the graft donor. The CDR3 region has the DNA TGTGCCAGCAGCTTTGGAAGGGGGCGGGAAAAACTGTTTTTT. It translates to CASSFGRGREKLFF.